This TCR beta chain was sequenced in a study of blood T cells in healthy people across ages. Study-level background: Every two T cells gave about one barcoded beta molecule via template switching.

The V gene lost 1 base and the J gene lost 4 bases, with 17 bases spanning the gap. This CDR3 has 16 residues. CDR1 is SNHLY and CDR2 is FYNNEI in the germline V gene. Study-wide findings and caveats: Donors of long life had a larger count of naive CD4+ cells and greater diversity than aged donors. No one knew whether donors had CMV, which possibly confounded expanded clonotype changes.

It was with a sample-barcoded 5' primer and a J-beta primer mix that a second PCR of roughly 7 to 12 cycles was run. Via MiXCR, TCRdb re-called the 5' RACE reads, giving one row per CDR3 protein. The sample contains hundreds of thousands of distinct CDR3 sequences, about 44% of which appear only once. Details on this clonotype: Antigen unknown.

The receptor was isolated from a man aged 25-40 years in good health. Sequencing input: blood. This chain uses TRBV2 with TRBJ2-7; D possibly matches TRBD1 or TRBD2 (5 bases each). CDR3 protein: CASSEEWGNLLYEQYF. The CDR3 DNA reads as TGTGCCAGCAGTGAAGAATGGGGGAACCTACTATACGAGCAGTACTTC.